This TCR beta chain stems from a study of CD8+CD57+ T cells in acquired aplastic anemia. Study-wide background: Sorted CD4+ plus CD8+ cells gave DNA averaging roughly 2.9 ug. The study obtained 8.5 million to 12 million reads on average for CD4+ cells from healthy donors. Study-wide findings and caveats: Some 30 was the count of CD8+ CDR3 sequences that patients shared with controls.

It was genomic DNA that served as the template for profiling TCR beta VDJ and CDR3. One entry per CDR3 protein, called by TCRdb with MiXCR from the reads. The sample carries roughly 190,000 distinct CDR3 sequences, approximately 52% recorded once. This clonotype was counted ten times or more. The antigen remains undetermined. Input material: sorted CD4+, CD8+, or CD8+CD57+ T cells (not recorded which) from PBMCs. The TCR originated in a human donor in good health, serving as a control.

CDR3 coding DNA: TGTGCCAGTAGTATAGGACAGACAGCTAATGAAAAACTGTTTTTT. Its protein product is CASSIGQTANEKLFF. The rearrangement joins TRBV19 to TRBJ1-4; D possibly corresponds to TRBD1 (5 bases). The CDR3 runs to 15 residues. Per germline, CDR1 LNHDA and CDR2 SQIVND (reference sequence). V was shortened by 1 base and J by 3 bases, with 9 bases between the two germline ends.